The 27 T cell receptor beta chains below all came from one sample that was sequenced in a study of blood T cell repertoires in COVID-19. The data were produced by immunoSEQ multiplex PCR, yet TCRdb's version contains in-frame clones alone and is incomplete. Among about 77,000 clones, 80% were seen once, and the ten largest hold under 5%. The sequenced sample was peripheral blood. The receptor set was obtained from a woman between 65 and 79 years old with acute or convalescent COVID-19.

This chain links TRBV24-1 with TRBJ1-5, with D possibly being TRBD1 (5 bases). CDR1 and CDR2 (germline): KGHDR, SFDVKD. Deletions cut 6 bases from V and 4 bases from J, with 9 bases between. The CDR3 has 13 residues. DNA of the CDR3: TGTGCCACCAGTCAACCAGGGAATCAGCCCCAGCATTTT. It is translated as CATSQPGNQPQHF.

The rearrangement links TRBV19 to TRBJ1-4; D is perhaps TRBD1 (5 bases). The CDR3 extends over 12 amino acids. V gave up 3 bases and J gave up 11 bases, with 10 bases separating them. Germline loops: CDR1 LNHDA, CDR2 SQIVND (reference sequence). CDR3 region: CASSIWTRKLFF. The CDR3 DNA reads as TGTGCCAGTAGTATTTGGACAAGGAAACTGTTTTTT. Full variable domain (rest looked up from reference TRBV19 and TRBJ1-4): DGGITQSPKYLFRKEGQNVTLSCEQNLNHDAMYWYRQDPGQGLRLIYYSQIVNDFQKGDIAEGYSVSREKKESFPLTVTSAQKNPTAFYLCASSIWTRKLFFGSGTQLSVL.

The V and J genes are TRBV19 and TRBJ1-4, with TRBD1 as a possible D gene (6 bases). Looked up from germline, CDR1 is LNHDA and CDR2 is SQIVND (reference sequence). V was shortened by 5 bases and J by 8 bases, with 15 bases between the two germline ends. The CDR3 is 14 amino acids. The CDR3 sequence is CASSVRGSGEKLFF. As DNA, the CDR3 is TGTGCCAGTAGTGTCAGGGGCTCGGGGGAAAAACTGTTTTTT.

In its sample, this clone ranks as medium-sized (0.01 to 0.1%). CDR3 coding DNA: TGTGCCAGCAGCCGCGCCACAGGGGCAGACTATGGCTACACCTTC. This codes for CASSRATGADYGYTF. The chain employs TRBV3-1 (or the pseudogene TRBV3-2) and TRBJ1-2; 7 bases line up with TRBD1. V dropped 4 bases and J dropped 3; count of bases not matched to a gene: 8. CDR1 is LGHDT, CDR2 YNNKEL, per germline (reference sequence). The CDR3 loop spans 15 amino acids.

This chain links TRBV7-9 with TRBJ1-1; possible D gene TRBD1, 5 bases. The CDR3 runs to 12 residues. Trimming cost V 4 bases and J 8 bases, with 11 bases left between them. In germline, CDR1 is SEHNR, CDR2 FQNEAQ (reference sequence). The CDR3 DNA reads as TGTGCCAGCAGCTCTGGGGGAGGCGAAGCTTTCTTT. Its protein product is CASSSGGGEAFF.

This sequence joins TRBV7-8 and TRBJ1-2; maybe TRBD1 (6 bases). CDR3 size: 13 residues. Germline V CDR1 and CDR2: SGHVS, FQNEAQ. The germline V and J ends were trimmed by 1 base and 4 bases, with 7 bases remaining between them. The CDR3 is CASSLDRAYGYTF. The CDR3 DNA reads TGTGCCAGCAGCTTAGACAGGGCCTATGGCTACACCTTC.

The V call is TRBV6-6, the J call TRBJ1-1; D gene unclear. Germline lookup yields CDR1 MNHNY and CDR2 SVGAGI (reference sequence). The V end was cut by 7 bases, the J end by 1 base, with 10 bases between. This CDR3 contains 13 residues. CDR3 sequence (DNA): TGTGCCAGCATTCTAATCCAGAACACTGAAGCTTTCTTT. Residues: CASILIQNTEAFF.

This sequence joins TRBV18 and TRBJ1-2, with D possibly being TRBD1 (6 bases). CDR1 KGHSH and CDR2 LQKENI come from the germline V gene. Trimming took off 4 bases at V and 5 bases at J, with 11 bases between the two ends. The CDR3 loop spans 13 amino acids. CDR3 sequence reads: CASSRGQPYGYTF. CDR3 in DNA: TGTGCCAGCTCACGCGGACAGCCTTATGGCTACACCTTC.

The CDR3 loop is CASSSAGGRTNYGYTF. For the CDR3, the DNA is TGTGCCAGCAGCTCCGCTGGGGGGAGGACTAACTATGGCTACACCTTC. The chain employs TRBV7-9 and TRBJ1-2, with D possibly matching TRBD1 (5 bases). Trimming stripped 4 bases from V and 0 bases from J, with 15 bases between. The CDR3 runs 16 residues. Germline V gene data show CDR1 as SEHNR and CDR2 as FQNEAQ (reference sequence).

This chain joins TRBV18 and TRBJ2-2; D remains ambiguous. The CDR3 has 15 residues. Germline V gives CDR1 KGHSH, CDR2 LQKENI. V shed 3 bases and J shed 1 base, with 9 bases lying between them. CDR3 in DNA: TGTGCCAGCTCACCGGCTCAAAAGAACACCGGGGAGCTGTTTTTT. It translates to CASSPAQKNTGELFF. The complete variable domain, with remaining parts taken from reference TRBV18 and TRBJ2-2, reads NAGVMQNPRHLVRRRGQEARLRCSPMKGHSHVYWYRQLPEEGLKFMVYLQKENIIDESGMPKERFSAEFPKEGPSILRIQQVVRGDSAAYFCASSPAQKNTGELFFGEGSRLTVL.

V and J are TRBV9 and TRBJ2-1; unclear D gene. The V end lost 7 bases, the J end lost 9 bases, and 11 bases lay between the germline ends. Germline V CDR1 and CDR2: SGDLS, YYNGEE. The CDR3 length is 11 residues. The CDR3, as DNA: TGTGCCAGCGGCTGGGCGACTGAGCAGTTCTTC. It specifies CASGWATEQFF.

The chain joins TRBV2 to TRBJ1-3; 7 nucleotides align to TRBD1. CDR1 and CDR2 (germline): SNHLY, FYNNEI. The CDR3 runs to 15 residues. V was pared by 4 bases and J by 2 bases, with 5 bases of the junction left unmatched. The CDR3 region has the DNA TGTGCCAGCAGTGGACAGGGTTTGACTGGAAACACCATATATTTT. Translated, it gives CASSGQGLTGNTIYF.

The chain has TRBV25-1 and TRBJ1-1; D is unresolved. V was trimmed by 7 bases and J by 1 base, leaving 4 bases between them. Germline CDR1 is MGHDK and CDR2 is SYGVNS. The CDR3 spans 11 residues. CDR3 sequence: CASKQNTEAFF. The CDR3 nucleotides are TGTGCCAGCAAGCAGAACACTGAAGCTTTCTTT.

This rearrangement joins TRBV4-3 to TRBJ1-1, with 8 bases identical to TRBD1. J gave up 4 bases and V 1 base, and 17 bases lay outside the gene matches. This CDR3 is 19 amino acids long. CDR1 LGHNA and CDR2 YSLEER come from the germline V gene. Here the CDR3 DNA reads TGCGCCAGCAGCCAAGTTAAACGGCAGGGGGCGCTTCTGACCACTGAAGCTTTCTTT. Amino acid sequence: CASSQVKRQGALLTTEAFF.

The chain carries TRBV2 and TRBJ1-4; maybe TRBD1 (5 bases). V dropped 7 bases and J dropped 7 bases, with 22 bases sitting between them. Germline CDR1 SNHLY, CDR2 FYNNEI. The CDR3 has 16 residues. In nucleotides, the CDR3 is TGTGCCAGCACCCTTCCCTCAGGACACGTCGGTGAAAAACTGTTTTTT. Translating it yields CASTLPSGHVGEKLFF.

The chain joins TRBV7-3 to TRBJ1-1, with a possible D match to TRBD1 (6 bases). The CDR3 length is 13 residues. Trimming cost V 4 bases and J 5 bases, with 11 bases left between them. Germline CDR1 SGHTA, CDR2 FQGTGA. CDR3 bases: TGTGCCAGCAGCTCGACAGGTTCGACTGAAGCTTTCTTT. As protein: CASSSTGSTEAFF. The full variable domain, with the rest looked up from reference TRBV7-3 and TRBJ1-1, is GAGVSQTPSNKVTEKGKYVELRCDPISGHTALYWYRQSLGQGPEFLIYFQGTGAADDSGLPNDRFFAVRPEGSVSTLKIQRTERGDSAVYLCASSSTGSTEAFFGQGTRLTVV.

The chain joins TRBV2 to TRBJ1-5; unclear D gene. The germline V gene has CDR1 SNHLY and CDR2 FYNNEI. Trimming cost V 1 base and J 0 bases, with 4 bases left between them. This CDR3 has 14 amino acids. In nucleotides, the CDR3 is TGTGCCAGCAGTGAAGACTATAGCAATCAGCCCCAGCATTTT. Translated, it gives CASSEDYSNQPQHF.

In its sample, this clone was seen once. The chain joins TRBV9 to TRBJ2-5, with TRBD2 as a possible D gene (7 bases). With 1 base removed from V and 0 bases from J, the gap between germline ends came to 19 bases. The CDR3 is made up of 18 amino acids. Germline V lookup: CDR1 SGDLS, CDR2 YYNGEE. CDR3 amino acids: CASSVQSVGGGYQETQYF. The CDR3 DNA reads TGTGCCAGCAGCGTACAGAGCGTTGGCGGGGGCTACCAAGAGACCCAGTACTTC.

CDR3 region: CASSLVGTSGGNEQFF. For the CDR3, the DNA is TGTGCCAGCAGCTTAGTGGGGACTAGCGGCGGCAATGAGCAGTTCTTC. The chain links TRBV7-2 to TRBJ2-1, with 11 bases matching TRBD2. Germline V lookup: CDR1 SGHTA, CDR2 FQGNSA. The CDR3 totals 16 residues. The V and J ends lost 1 base and 6 bases, in that order; junction bases with no gene match: 5.

V is TRBV25-1 and J is TRBJ1-1; 7 nucleotides line up with TRBD1. J lost 1 base, V lost 6 bases, and 5 bases had no gene match. The CDR3 is 14 amino acids. Germline CDR1 reads MGHDK; CDR2 reads SYGVNS. This CDR3 reads CASSQTGPNTEAFF. Written as DNA, the CDR3 is TGTGCCAGCAGCCAGACAGGGCCGAACACTGAAGCTTTCTTT.

The rearrangement joins TRBV14 to TRBJ1-1; no clear D. Trimming cost V 5 bases and J 5 bases, with 6 bases left between them. CDR1 and CDR2 from the germline V gene are SGHDN and FVKESK. The CDR3 consists of 11 residues. CDR3 sequence reads: CASSDRTEAFF. CDR3 sequence (DNA): TGTGCCAGCAGCGATAGAACTGAAGCTTTCTTT.

This clone was counted only a few times. V is TRBV7-9 and J is TRBJ1-5, with D perhaps matching TRBD1 (6 bases). The germline gives CDR1 SEHNR, CDR2 FQNEAQ (reference sequence). V was cut by 5 bases and J by 1 base, with 12 bases left in between. The CDR3 length is 15 residues. In nucleotides, the CDR3 is TGTGCCAGCAGCGGGGACACCTTCAGCAATCAGCCCCAGCATTTT. Translated, it gives CASSGDTFSNQPQHF.

The rearrangement joins TRBV9 to TRBJ2-5; TRBD1 might be the D (7 bases). The CDR3 consists of 16 residues. V lost 2 bases and J 1 base, leaving 15 bases between the germline ends. In germline, CDR1 is SGDLS, CDR2 YYNGEE. CDR3: CASSVQGGRGQETQYF. The CDR3 bases are TGTGCCAGCAGCGTCCAGGGGGGCCGAGGCCAAGAGACCCAGTACTTC.

V and J are TRBV5-4 and TRBJ2-2; 14 bases match TRBD2. Per the germline V gene, CDR1 is SGHNT and CDR2 is YYREEE (reference sequence). Germline trimming cut 4 bases from V and 5 bases from J; bases unmatched to any gene: 7. This CDR3 has 17 amino acids. The CDR3 nucleotides read TGTGCCAGCAGCCCGGGACTAGCGGGGGCCCGGACCGGGGAGCTGTTTTTT. Protein sequence: CASSPGLAGARTGELFF.

The gene calls are TRBV18 and TRBJ1-2; 9 bases line up with TRBD1. This CDR3 is built from 14 residues. The V gene end was trimmed by 3 bases and the J gene end by 5 bases; junction bases not matched to a gene: 4. Per germline, CDR1 KGHSH and CDR2 LQKENI. CDR3 residues: CASSPTGGGYGYTF. The CDR3 DNA is TGTGCCAGCTCACCGACAGGGGGAGGATATGGCTACACCTTC.

The chain joins TRBV6-5 to TRBJ2-3; a possible D gene is TRBD1 (5 bases). V was shortened by 2 bases and J by 3 bases, with 12 bases between the two germline ends. The V gene's germline CDR1 is MNHEY and CDR2 SVGAGI. The CDR3 is 15 amino acids. The CDR3 reads CASSYMTEKTDTQYF. CDR3 sequence (DNA): TGTGCCAGCAGTTACATGACAGAAAAAACAGATACGCAGTATTTT.

This clone showed up just once. The chain joins TRBV6-6 to TRBJ2-7; 10 bases agree with TRBD2. The CDR3 contains 15 residues. V lost 0 bases to trimming and J lost 2 bases; unmatched junction nucleotides: 1. CDR1 and CDR2 from the germline V gene are MNHNY and SVGAGI (reference sequence). The CDR3 sequence is CASSYSGLATYEQYF. CDR3 in DNA: TGTGCCAGCAGTTACTCGGGACTAGCGACCTACGAGCAGTACTTC.